This TCR beta chain was retrieved from a study of T cell repertoires in cytomegalovirus infection. TCRdb passed the reads through MiXCR, listing each CDR3 protein once. The data hold approximately 500,000 distinct CDR3 sequences, with 16% observed a single time. Germline lookup yields CDR1 MDHEN and CDR2 SYDVKM. The CDR3 covers 13 residues. Trimming cost V 9 bases and J 4 bases; bases outside gene matches: 7. Only a few counts were recorded for this clonotype. The sequenced sample was CD8+ T cells from PBMCs. The J gene is TRBJ1-2, the V gene TRBV28; 8 positions agree with TRBD1. The sequence was obtained from a human donor in good health (CMV status not recorded). Some clones in this sample may be carry-over from other donors' samples. The CDR3 here is CASLQGALYGYTF. The CDR3 DNA follows: TGTGCCAGTCTCCAGGGGGCCCTCTATGGCTACACCTTC.